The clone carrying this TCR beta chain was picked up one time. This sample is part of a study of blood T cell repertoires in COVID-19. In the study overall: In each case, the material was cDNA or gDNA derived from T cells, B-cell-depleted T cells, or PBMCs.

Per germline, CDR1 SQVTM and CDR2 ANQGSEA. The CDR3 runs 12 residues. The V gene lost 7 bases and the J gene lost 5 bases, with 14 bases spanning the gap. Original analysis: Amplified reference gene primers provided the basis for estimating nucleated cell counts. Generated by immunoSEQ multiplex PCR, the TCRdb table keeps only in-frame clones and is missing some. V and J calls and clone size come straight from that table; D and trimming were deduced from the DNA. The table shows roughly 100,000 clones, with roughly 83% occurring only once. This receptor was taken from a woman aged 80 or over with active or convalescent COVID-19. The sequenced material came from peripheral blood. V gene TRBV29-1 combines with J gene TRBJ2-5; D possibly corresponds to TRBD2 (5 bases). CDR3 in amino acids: CSAVRGGETQYF. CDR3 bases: TGCAGCGCTGTCCGGGGTGGGGAGACCCAGTACTTC.